This is a list of T cell receptor beta chains from one sample in a study of blood T cell repertoires in COVID-19. Data came from immunoSEQ multiplex PCR; TCRdb stores just in-frame clones and leaves some out. The repertoire has around 100,000 clones, 84% of them found once; the top ten carry under 15%. The sequenced material came from peripheral blood. The source is a human donor in a cohort sampled during active or convalescent COVID-19. Both conserved end residues are part of each CDR3. A D gene is named only where the DNA matches it firmly. The size of a clone is reported for some rows only, either as once, few or many, or as a class for expanded clones.

D gene	J gene	clone size	V gene	CDR3 protein	CDR3 DNA
.	TRBJ1-2	.	TRBV6-4	CASSDRAGALTGYTF	TGTGCCAGCAGTGACCGGGCAGGGGCGTTAACTGGCTACACCTTC
TRBD2	TRBJ2-7	.	TRBV6-5	CASSWTSGDSYEQYF	TGTGCCAGCAGCTGGACTAGCGGGGACTCCTACGAGCAGTACTTC
.	TRBJ1-6	.	TRBV12-3/TRBV12-4	CASSFGGDAPLHF	TGTGCCAGCAGTTTCGGGGGTGACGCACCCCTCCACTTT
TRBD1	TRBJ1-5	.	TRBV5-3	CARSFGQGEQPQHF	TGTGCCAGAAGCTTTGGACAGGGTGAACAGCCCCAGCATTTT
TRBD1	TRBJ1-5	few	TRBV2	CASSYDREEGNQPQHF	TGTGCCAGCAGTTACGACAGGGAAGAGGGCAATCAGCCCCAGCATTTT
.	TRBJ2-7	few	TRBV4-3	CASSHQEGFEQYF	TGCGCCAGCAGCCACCAGGAGGGGTTCGAGCAGTACTTC
.	TRBJ2-3	.	TRBV7-2	CASSSNSGGGTDTQYF	TGTGCCAGCAGCTCCAATTCGGGGGGCGGCACAGATACGCAGTATTTT
TRBD1	TRBJ2-2	.	TRBV7-2	CASSLLGGIAGELFF	TGTGCCAGCAGCTTATTAGGGGGCATCGCCGGGGAGCTGTTTTTT
TRBD1	TRBJ1-1	.	TRBV5-4	CASKRDRRNTEAFF	TGTGCCAGCAAGAGGGACAGGAGAAACACTGAAGCTTTCTTT
TRBD1	TRBJ1-4	.	TRBV29-1	CSVGTGGDEKLFF	TGCAGCGTCGGGACAGGGGGGGATGAAAAACTGTTTTTT
.	TRBJ2-7	.	TRBV5-5	CASSLYLSEQYF	TGTGCCAGCAGCTTGTACTTATCCGAGCAGTACTTC
TRBD1	TRBJ2-7	.	TRBV19	CASSDRYEQYF	TGTGCCAGTTCGGACAGGTACGAGCAGTACTTC
.	TRBJ1-1	.	TRBV29-1	CSVAQGFDTEAFF	TGCAGCGTAGCACAGGGTTTTGACACTGAAGCTTTCTTT
.	TRBJ1-3	.	TRBV19	CASSISEISGNTIYF	TGTGCCAGTAGTATATCGGAGATCTCTGGAAACACCATATATTTT
TRBD1	TRBJ2-7	few	TRBV9	CASSERTGQGDGQYF	TGTGCCAGCAGCGAGAGGACAGGCCAGGGGGACGGGCAGTACTTC
TRBD1	TRBJ1-3	.	TRBV28	CASLGGGTGGNTIYF	TGTGCCAGCCTCGGGGGAGGGACAGGGGGAAACACCATATATTTT
TRBD1	TRBJ2-7	.	TRBV7-6	CASSLYGQGKGEQYF	TGTGCCAGCAGCTTATACGGACAGGGGAAGGGCGAGCAGTACTTC
TRBD1	TRBJ2-2	.	TRBV4-1	CASSLRQGGNTGELFF	TGCGCCAGCAGCCTAAGACAGGGGGGGAACACCGGGGAGCTGTTTTTT
TRBD1	TRBJ1-5	.	TRBV9	CASSATGGGQPQHF	TGTGCCAGCAGCGCAACAGGGGGAGGACAGCCCCAGCATTTT
.	TRBJ1-1	.	TRBV5-8	CASSFRYSSNTEAFF	TGTGCCAGCAGCTTTAGGTACAGCTCGAACACTGAAGCTTTCTTT
.	TRBJ1-1	.	TRBV3-1/TRBV3-2	CASSQDRNRVNEAFF	TGTGCCAGCAGCCAAGATCGAAACAGGGTCAATGAAGCTTTCTTT
.	TRBJ1-5	.	TRBV11-2	CASSWVQGQPQHF	TGTGCCAGCAGCTGGGTCCAGGGACAGCCCCAGCATTTT
TRBD1	TRBJ2-7	.	TRBV14	CASSHRTGASYEQYF	TGTGCCAGCAGCCATAGGACAGGGGCCTCCTACGAGCAGTACTTC
.	TRBJ2-3	.	TRBV2	CASRASSTDTQYF	TGTGCCAGCAGAGCCTCCAGCACAGATACGCAGTATTTT
TRBD1	TRBJ2-7	few	TRBV7-2	CASSSQGQSSYEQYF	TGTGCCAGCAGCTCCCAGGGACAGAGCTCCTACGAGCAGTACTTC
.	TRBJ2-5	.	TRBV5-1	CASSSEGWETQYF	TGCGCCAGCAGCTCGGAGGGGTGGGAGACCCAGTACTTC
TRBD1	TRBJ2-4	.	TRBV28	CASSLDREAKNIQYF	TGTGCCAGCAGCTTGGACAGGGAGGCCAAAAACATTCAGTACTTC
.	TRBJ2-7	.	TRBV29-1	CTVFTGQTYEQYF	TGCACCGTTTTTACAGGGCAAACCTACGAGCAGTACTTC
.	TRBJ1-1	few	TRBV4-1	CASSQDQGAEAFF	TGCGCCAGCAGCCAAGATCAGGGTGCTGAAGCTTTCTTT
.	TRBJ2-6	.	TRBV5-1	CASSLGRGSGANVLTF	TGCGCCAGCAGCTTGGGTCGGGGGTCTGGGGCCAACGTCCTGACTTTC
.	TRBJ2-3	.	TRBV6-6	CASSPLGEGTTDTQYF	TGTGCCAGCAGCCCCCTTGGAGAGGGAACCACAGATACGCAGTATTTT
.	TRBJ2-2	.	TRBV27	CASTKTGVGGELFF	TGTGCCAGCACTAAAACGGGGGTTGGCGGGGAGCTGTTTTTT
TRBD1	TRBJ1-4	few	TRBV24-1	CATSDSPGQGASNEKLFF	TGTGCCACCAGTGATTCTCCAGGACAGGGGGCTTCTAATGAAAAACTGTTTTTT
TRBD1	TRBJ1-4	.	TRBV10-3	CAISESRGQGNEKLFF	TGTGCCATCAGTGAGTCTCGCGGACAGGGGAATGAAAAACTGTTTTTT
.	TRBJ1-5	.	TRBV19	CASSLQGRHQPQHF	TGTGCCAGTAGTCTACAGGGAAGGCACCAGCCCCAGCATTTT
.	TRBJ1-2	.	TRBV7-6	CASSSQTGSGYGYTF	TGTGCCAGCAGCAGCCAGACAGGCTCCGGCTATGGCTACACCTTC
TRBD1	TRBJ1-3	few	TRBV10-3	CAISESGQGYGNTIYF	TGTGCCATCAGTGAGTCGGGACAGGGGTATGGAAACACCATATATTTT
.	TRBJ2-1	few	TRBV28	CASTHRGFRAPLYYNEQFF	TGTGCCAGCACCCATAGGGGGTTCCGAGCCCCCCTATATTACAATGAGCAGTTCTTC
.	TRBJ1-6	.	TRBV7-3	CASSSGRGNSPLHF	TGTGCCAGCAGCTCAGGACGGGGGAATTCACCCCTCCACTTT